The 18 T cell receptor beta chains below all came from one sample that was sequenced in a study of Graves' ophthalmopathy and Graves' hyperthyroidism. Scientists amplified the TCR beta CDR3 regions from RNA transcripts. Second-round multiplex PCR came after first-round RT-PCR with HTBI primers. TCRdb re-analysed the multiplex PCR reads in MiXCR, keeping a single row per CDR3 protein. Of 300,000 or so distinct CDR3 sequences in the sample, 15% to 20% were seen once. The material sequenced was peripheral blood. These receptors all come from an adult man with Graves' ophthalmopathy.

This clonotype has at least ten counts. The chain carries TRBV7-2 and TRBJ2-7, with D perhaps TRBD1 (5 bases). CDR3 length: 13 amino acids. Trimming shortened V by 2 bases and J by 7 bases, and 12 bases separated the two germline ends. From germline, CDR1 is SGHTA and CDR2 FQGNSA. This chain's CDR3 is CASSLTWTSEQYF. CDR3 nucleotide sequence: TGTGCCAGCAGCTTAACCTGGACATCAGAGCAGTACTTC.

At least ten counts were recorded for this clonotype. The J gene is TRBJ2-5, the V gene TRBV5-6; TRBD1 might be the D (6 bases). Germline V CDR1 and CDR2: SGHDT, YYEEEE. This CDR3 comprises 14 residues. V lost 3 bases and J lost 3, with 12 bases in between. CDR3 nucleotide sequence: TGTGCCAGCAGCTACGGGACACCAAAAGAGACCCAGTACTTC. Translation: CASSYGTPKETQYF.

There are many counts of this clonotype. The rearrangement links TRBV7-2 to TRBJ2-5; D remains ambiguous. Trimming left V 4 bases short and J 3 bases short, with 6 bases between. This CDR3 is built from 12 residues. Germline loops: CDR1 SGHTA, CDR2 FQGNSA. The CDR3 sequence: CASSSKEETQYF. The CDR3 region has the DNA TGTGCCAGCAGCTCTAAAGAAGAGACCCAGTACTTC.

This clonotype showed up many times. The chain carries TRBV20-1 and TRBJ2-7; 9 positions agree with TRBD1. This CDR3 contains 16 residues. V lost 6 bases to trimming and J lost 5 bases; unmatched junction nucleotides: 17. Germline V gives CDR1 DFQATT, CDR2 SNEGSKA (reference sequence). CDR3 nucleotide sequence: TGCAGTGCGGTTCCATCACCGGGACAGGGTAAAGACGAGCAGTACTTC. This codes for CSAVPSPGQGKDEQYF.

The CDR3 sequence is CASSQEYRASYNSPLHF. The CDR3 nucleotides read TGCGCCAGCAGCCAAGAGTACAGGGCTTCCTATAATTCACCCCTCCACTTT. The chain is built from TRBV4-3 and TRBJ1-6; D may be TRBD1 (6 bases). CDR1 and CDR2 (germline): LGHNA, YSLEER. V was pared by 0 bases and J by 1 base, with 10 bases between. The CDR3 totals 17 residues.

CDR3 DNA: TGTGCCAGCAGCTTAGATGGGACTAGGGGTCATGGCGACGAGCAGTACTTC. It specifies CASSLDGTRGHGDEQYF. This chain connects TRBV7-8 to TRBJ2-7, with 8 bases fitting TRBD2. The CDR3 contains 17 residues. Germline trimming cut 1 base from V and 5 bases from J; bases unmatched to any gene: 13. Germline V CDR1 and CDR2: SGHVS, FQNEAQ.

This clonotype was detected ten times or more. The gene calls are TRBV5-1 and TRBJ1-1, with D maybe TRBD1 (5 bases). This CDR3 is built from 15 residues. V was pared by 4 bases and J by 0 bases, with 13 bases between. Germline CDR1 reads SGHRS; CDR2 reads YFSETQ. The CDR3 nucleotides are TGCGCCAGCAGCCTCGGGACCTATATGAACACTGAAGCTTTCTTT. This codes for CASSLGTYMNTEAFF. Using reference TRBV5-1 and TRBJ1-1 for the parts outside the CDR3, the full variable domain is KAGVTQTPRYLIKTRGQQVTLSCSPISGHRSVSWYQQTPGQGLQFLFEYFSETQRNKGNFPGRFSGRQFSNSRSEMNVSTLELGDSALYLCASSLGTYMNTEAFFGQGTRLTVV.

This clonotype was recorded many times. The chain carries TRBV11-2 and TRBJ2-7, with 7 bases that match TRBD2. Looked up from germline, CDR1 is SGHAT and CDR2 is FQNNGV. The V segment lost 3 bases and the J segment 3 bases; nucleotides outside the gene matches: 5. This CDR3 region has 14 residues. The chain's CDR3 is CASSLGWEGYEQYF. Here the CDR3 DNA reads TGTGCCAGCAGCTTGGGCTGGGAGGGCTACGAGCAGTACTTC.

This clonotype came up many times. The chain combines TRBV19 with TRBJ1-1; tentatively, D is TRBD1 (6 bases). V lost 3 bases, J lost 1 base, and 12 bases lay in between. Per germline, CDR1 LNHDA and CDR2 SQIVND (reference sequence). This CDR3 is 15 amino acids long. The CDR3 loop reads CASSIRGTTNTEAFF. CDR3 DNA sequence: TGTGCCAGTAGTATCCGGGGGACAACGAACACTGAAGCTTTCTTT.

This clonotype was picked up many times. The chain uses TRBV29-1 and TRBJ1-5; no clear D gene. The V end was cut by 6 bases, the J end by 2 bases, with 11 bases between. This CDR3 has 13 residues. Germline V CDR1 and CDR2: SQVTM, ANQGSEA. The DNA for the CDR3 is TGCAGCGTCGCAGAAACAGGCAATCAGCCCCAGCATTTT. Amino acids: CSVAETGNQPQHF.

The rearrangement joins TRBV15 to TRBJ2-7; perhaps TRBD1 as D (5 bases). CDR1 and CDR2 from the germline V gene are LNHNV and YYDKDF (reference sequence). The CDR3 sequence is 14 residues long. V gave up 5 bases and J gave up 0 bases, with 11 bases separating them. The CDR3 loop reads CATSAGYDSYEQYF. Here the CDR3 DNA reads TGTGCCACCAGCGCAGGGTATGACTCCTACGAGCAGTACTTC. The full variable domain, its missing parts supplied by reference TRBV15 and TRBJ2-7, is DAMVIQNPRYQVTQFGKPVTLSCSQTLNHNVMYWYQQKSSQAPKLLFHYYDKDFNNEADTPDNFQSRRPNTSFCFLDIRSPGLGDTAMYLCATSAGYDSYEQYFGPGTRLTVT.

The V gene is TRBV28, the J gene TRBJ1-5; D uncertain. The CDR3 runs to 13 residues. Germline lookup yields CDR1 MDHEN and CDR2 SYDVKM. The ends were cut back, 3 bases at V and 7 bases at J, with 10 bases in the middle. CDR3 residues: CASSLGEWQPQHF. The CDR3 nucleotides read TGTGCCAGCAGTTTGGGAGAGTGGCAGCCCCAGCATTTT.

This clonotype was counted many times. This chain uses TRBV11-2 with TRBJ1-1; tentative D call: TRBD1 (5 bases). Trimming took 0 bases from V and 4 from J, leaving 12 bases between them. From germline, CDR1 is SGHAT and CDR2 FQNNGV. CDR3 length: 15 amino acids. Here the CDR3 reads CASSLEDTLGTEAFF. The CDR3 bases are TGTGCCAGCAGCTTAGAGGACACTCTTGGCACTGAAGCTTTCTTT.

This clonotype was seen many times. J is TRBJ1-1 and V is TRBV6-5; TRBD1 is a possible D gene (5 bases). Germline V gene lookup returns CDR1 MNHEY and CDR2 SVGAGI. Trimming left V 7 bases short and J 1 base short, with 13 bases between. The CDR3 runs 14 residues. The CDR3 bases are TGTGCCAGCACCATGGACAATTGGAACACTGAAGCTTTCTTT. It specifies CASTMDNWNTEAFF.

This chain uses TRBV29-1 with TRBJ2-7, with D unclear. The CDR3 contains 13 residues. The V end lost 7 bases, the J end lost 4 bases, and 17 bases lay between the germline ends. From germline, CDR1 is SQVTM and CDR2 ANQGSEA. The CDR3 loop is CSAWTATSYEQYF. The CDR3, as DNA: TGCAGCGCCTGGACCGCCACGAGTTACGAGCAGTACTTC.

This clonotype was observed many times. The J gene is TRBJ2-5, the V gene TRBV12-3 or TRBV12-4, with 11 bases aligning to TRBD1. V trimming: 4 bases; J trimming: 6 bases; junction bases outside the gene matches: 4. The CDR3 sequence is 14 residues long. CDR3 nucleotide sequence: TGTGCCAGCAGTTCGGACAGGGGGCTAAAGACCCAGTACTTC. It codes for CASSSDRGLKTQYF.

This clonotype was seen repeatedly, ten times or more. The chain is built from TRBV7-9 and TRBJ1-2; D might be TRBD1 (5 bases). Germline CDR1 and CDR2: SEHNR and FQNEAQ (reference sequence). V was shortened by 4 bases and J by 3 bases, with 15 bases between the two germline ends. The CDR3 runs 15 residues. CDR3 region: CASSSMTALDYGYTF. The CDR3 bases are TGTGCCAGCAGCTCGATGACAGCTTTGGACTATGGCTACACCTTC.

In its sample, this clonotype was seen many times. J is TRBJ2-7 and V is TRBV6-2 or TRBV6-3, with D possibly matching TRBD1 (6 bases). Per the germline V gene, CDR1 is MNHEY and CDR2 is SVGEGT. V dropped 4 bases and J dropped 6 bases, with 13 bases sitting between them. The length of the CDR3 is 13 residues. CDR3 DNA: TGTGCCAGCAGTTTTACAGGGACCTCCGAGCAGTACTTC. It yields the protein CASSFTGTSEQYF.